This TCR beta chain originates from a study of blood T cell repertoires in COVID-19. Background on the study: T cells, B-cell-depleted T cells, or PBMCs supplied cDNA or gDNA.

Only a few counts were recorded for this clone. The protocol was immunoSEQ multiplex PCR, while the TCRdb copy is restricted to in-frame clones and leaves out a portion. This sample has around 300,000 clones, with around four fifths found just once. The length of the CDR3 is 15 residues. The germline V gene encodes CDR1 SGHAT and CDR2 FQNNGV. Trimming removed 1 base from V and 5 bases from J, with 11 bases in between. J is TRBJ2-2 and V is TRBV11-2; no clear D gene. What was sequenced was peripheral blood. This receptor was taken from a young man with active or convalescent COVID-19. CDR3 in amino acids: CASSLVGRDTGELFF. The CDR3 DNA follows: TGTGCCAGCAGCTTAGTTGGGCGTGATACCGGGGAGCTGTTTTTT.